This TCR beta chain originates from a study of blood T cell repertoires in COVID-19. This CDR3 comprises 17 residues. Trimming cost V 3 bases and J 3 bases, with 17 bases left between them. CDR1 SGHVS and CDR2 FNYEAQ come from the germline V gene. Sequencing was performed with immunoSEQ multiplex PCR; in TCRdb, only in-frame clones are kept and a portion is missing. This sample has around 160,000 clones, with about four fifths found just once. This TCR derives from a human donor with acute or convalescent COVID-19. The donor label of this sample is uncertain. This chain connects TRBV7-6 to TRBJ2-2, with D perhaps matching TRBD2 (7 bases). The sample consisted of peripheral blood. CDR3 DNA: TGTGCCAGCAGCTTTCTTAGAAAAGGGGGGGACACCGGGGAGCTGTTTTTT. Amino acids: CASSFLRKGGDTGELFF.